This passage covers 9 T cell receptor beta chains from one sample sequenced in a study of cytomegalovirus exposure and HLA in healthy donors. Using immunoSEQ multiplex PCR, the repertoire was profiled, and TCRdb retains in-frame clones only, with some absent. This table holds approximately 150,000 clones, roughly 91% found once. The sample comprised PBMCs. The receptors shown here come from a woman between 18 and 30 years old in good health and CMV-seropositive.

The chain links TRBV29-1 to TRBJ2-7; possible D gene TRBD2, 6 bases. Germline V gene lookup returns CDR1 SQVTM and CDR2 ANQGSEA. CDR3 size: 13 residues. The germline V and J ends were trimmed by 5 bases and 0 bases, with 11 bases remaining between them. The CDR3: CSVMDGSSYEQYF. For the CDR3, the DNA is TGCAGCGTTATGGACGGGAGCTCCTACGAGCAGTACTTC.

This chain uses TRBV10-2 with TRBJ1-1; D possibly corresponds to TRBD1 (5 bases). V shed 5 bases and J shed 3 bases, with 10 bases lying between them. Germline lookup yields CDR1 WSHSY and CDR2 SAAADI. This CDR3 is 13 amino acids long. This chain's CDR3 is CASSRSGDTEAFF. CDR3 coding DNA: TGCGCCAGCAGTCGGTCGGGGGACACTGAAGCTTTCTTT.

The V and J genes are TRBV2 and TRBJ2-2; 8 bases align to TRBD1. The CDR3 contains 16 residues. V dropped 4 bases and J dropped 1; count of bases not matched to a gene: 5. Germline assignment: CDR1 SNHLY and CDR2 FYNNEI. The CDR3 protein is CASSGSTGENTGELFF. In nucleotides, the CDR3 is TGTGCCAGCAGTGGATCGACAGGGGAGAACACCGGGGAGCTGTTTTTT.

V gene TRBV9 combines with J gene TRBJ2-1; 9 nucleotides line up with TRBD2. Germline V gives CDR1 SGDLS, CDR2 YYNGEE. This CDR3 spans 17 amino acids. Trimming at V came to 0 bases and at J to 6 bases, leaving 10 bases not matched to a gene. In DNA form, the CDR3 reads TGTGCCAGCAGCGTAGGCGTTAGCGGGAGTGGGGCCAATGAGCAGTTCTTC. Amino acids: CASSVGVSGSGANEQFF.

The chain combines TRBV28 with TRBJ1-1; D not resolved. V shed 6 bases and J shed 8 bases, with 19 bases lying between them. This CDR3 spans 14 amino acids. CDR1 is MDHEN, CDR2 SYDVKM, per germline. The CDR3 DNA reads as TGTGCCAGCAGACTGCCCACTAACTCGGCAGAAGCTTTCTTT. Protein sequence: CASRLPTNSAEAFF.

The CDR3 sequence is CASSPTRTANQETQYF. In DNA, the CDR3 is TGTGCCAGCAGCCCCACGAGGACAGCGAACCAAGAGACCCAGTACTTC. This chain uses TRBV27 with TRBJ2-5, with D perhaps matching TRBD1 (6 bases). This CDR3 comprises 16 residues. Trimming took off 6 bases at V and 0 bases at J, with 17 bases between the two ends. Germline V gene sequence: CDR1 MNHEY, CDR2 SMNVEV (reference sequence).

The rearrangement links TRBV5-1 to TRBJ2-2; TRBD2 might be the D (5 bases). The CDR3 loop spans 15 amino acids. The germline CDR1 and CDR2 sequences are SGHRS and YFSETQ. Between the trimmed V and J ends, which lost 0 bases and 6 bases, there was a span of 12 bases. The CDR3 DNA reads TGCGCCAGCAGCTTGGCCGTAACGGGGTCCGGGGAGCTGTTTTTT. It encodes CASSLAVTGSGELFF.

The V call is TRBV6-6, the J call TRBJ2-3; TRBD2 aligns across 14 bases. J lost 6 bases, V lost 6 bases, and 8 bases had no gene match. The CDR3 extends over 16 amino acids. The germline V gene encodes CDR1 MNHNY and CDR2 SVGAGI (reference sequence). The CDR3 DNA reads TGTGCCAGCAGCAATCCGGGACTAGCGGGAGTGGATACGCAGTATTTT. The encoded protein is CASSNPGLAGVDTQYF.

The CDR3 reads CASSFRDRGSWSNQPQHF. CDR3 coding DNA: TGTGCCAGCAGCTTCCGGGACAGGGGATCTTGGAGCAATCAGCCCCAGCATTTT. The chain couples TRBV5-6 to TRBJ1-5; 10 bases match TRBD1. The V gene's germline CDR1 is SGHDT and CDR2 YYEEEE. This CDR3 has 18 residues. V was pared by 2 bases and J by 1 base, with 9 bases of the junction left unmatched.